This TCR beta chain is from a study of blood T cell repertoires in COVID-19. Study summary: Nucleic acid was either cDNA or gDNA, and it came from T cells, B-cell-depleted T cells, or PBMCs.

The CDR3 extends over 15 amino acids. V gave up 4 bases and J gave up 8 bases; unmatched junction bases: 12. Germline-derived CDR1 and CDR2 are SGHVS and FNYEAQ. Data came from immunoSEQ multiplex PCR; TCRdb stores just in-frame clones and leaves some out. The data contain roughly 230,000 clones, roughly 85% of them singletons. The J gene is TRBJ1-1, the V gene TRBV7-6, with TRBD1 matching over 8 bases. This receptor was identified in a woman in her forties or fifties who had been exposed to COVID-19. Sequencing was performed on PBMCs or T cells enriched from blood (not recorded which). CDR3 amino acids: CASSSNADRVLEAFF. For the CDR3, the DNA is TGTGCCAGCAGCTCTAACGCGGACAGGGTGTTAGAAGCTTTCTTT.